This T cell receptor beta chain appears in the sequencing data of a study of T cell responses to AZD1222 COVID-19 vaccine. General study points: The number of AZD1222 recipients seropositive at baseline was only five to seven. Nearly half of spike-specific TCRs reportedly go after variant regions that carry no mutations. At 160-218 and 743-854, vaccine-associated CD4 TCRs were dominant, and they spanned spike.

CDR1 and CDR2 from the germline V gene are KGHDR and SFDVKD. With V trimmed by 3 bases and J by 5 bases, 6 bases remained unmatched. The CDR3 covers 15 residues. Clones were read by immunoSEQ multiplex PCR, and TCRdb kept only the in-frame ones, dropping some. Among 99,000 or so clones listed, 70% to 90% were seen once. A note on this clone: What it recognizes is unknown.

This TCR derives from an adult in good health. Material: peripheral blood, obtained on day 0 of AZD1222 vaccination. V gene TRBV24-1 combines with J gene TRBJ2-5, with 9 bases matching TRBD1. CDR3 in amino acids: CATSDQTGGWETQYF. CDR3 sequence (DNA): TGTGCCACCAGTGATCAGACAGGGGGTTGGGAGACCCAGTACTTC.